The 2 T cell receptor beta chains listed next were all sequenced from one sample in a study of blood T cell repertoires in COVID-19. Clones were sequenced by immunoSEQ multiplex PCR, and TCRdb holds only the in-frame ones, with some missing. The sample carries under 400,000 clones, 90% recorded once. The sample was peripheral blood. These receptors were collected from a man between 18 and 35 years old with active or convalescent COVID-19.

In this sample, this clone turned up once. This chain joins TRBV7-8 and TRBJ2-7; TRBD1 aligns across 9 bases. Germline CDR1 reads SGHVS; CDR2 reads FQNEAQ. The CDR3 loop spans 14 amino acids. J was trimmed by 3 bases and V by 3 bases; bases with no gene match: 3. The CDR3 loop reads CASSFGDRDYEQYF. The CDR3 nucleotides read TGTGCCAGCAGCTTTGGGGACAGGGACTACGAGCAGTACTTC. The variable domain in full, completed from reference TRBV7-8 and TRBJ2-7, reads GAGVSQSPRYKVAKRGQDVALRCDPISGHVSLFWYQQALGQGPEFLTYFQNEAQLDKSGLPSDRFFAERPEGSVSTLKIQRTQQEDSAVYLCASSFGDRDYEQYFGPGTRLTVT.

The V call is TRBV28, the J call TRBJ1-5; D may be TRBD1 (6 bases). V gave up 7 bases and J gave up 6 bases, with 16 bases separating them. The CDR3 length is 14 residues. CDR1 MDHEN and CDR2 SYDVKM come from the germline V gene. The CDR3 DNA sequence: TGTGCCAGCACAACGGGAGGGGGTCCTCAGCCCCAGCATTTT. It encodes CASTTGGGPQPQHF.